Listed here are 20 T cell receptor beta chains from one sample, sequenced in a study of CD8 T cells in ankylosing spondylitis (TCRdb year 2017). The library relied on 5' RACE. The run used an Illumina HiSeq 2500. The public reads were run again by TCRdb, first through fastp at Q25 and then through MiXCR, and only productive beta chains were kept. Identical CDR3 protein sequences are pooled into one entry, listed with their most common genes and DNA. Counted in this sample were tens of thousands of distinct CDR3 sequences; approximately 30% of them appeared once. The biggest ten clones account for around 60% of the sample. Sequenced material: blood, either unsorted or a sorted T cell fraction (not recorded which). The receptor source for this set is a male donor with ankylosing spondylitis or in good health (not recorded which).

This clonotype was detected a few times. Here the CDR3 DNA reads TGTGCCAGCATCCGGACAGGGGGCGCGGAAGAGACCCAGTACTTC. Translating it yields CASIRTGGAEETQYF. This rearrangement joins TRBV28 to TRBJ2-5; 11 positions agree with TRBD1. The trim removed 7 bases at V and 3 bases at J, leaving 7 bases unmatched. Germline values: CDR1 MDHEN, CDR2 SYDVKM. This CDR3 is built from 15 residues.

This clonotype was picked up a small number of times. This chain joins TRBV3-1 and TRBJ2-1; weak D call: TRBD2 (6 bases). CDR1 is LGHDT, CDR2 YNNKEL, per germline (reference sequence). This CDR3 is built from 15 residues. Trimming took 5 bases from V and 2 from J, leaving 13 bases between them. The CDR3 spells CASSSSRGTYNEQFF. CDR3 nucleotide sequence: TGTGCCAGCAGCTCCTCCCGGGGGACCTACAATGAGCAGTTCTTC.

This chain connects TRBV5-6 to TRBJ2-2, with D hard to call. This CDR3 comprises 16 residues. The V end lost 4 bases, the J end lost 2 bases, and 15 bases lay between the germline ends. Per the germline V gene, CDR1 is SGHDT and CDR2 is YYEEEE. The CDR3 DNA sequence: TGTGCCAGCAGCCTGGCTGCAGCCCGAAACACCGGGGAGCTGTTTTTT. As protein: CASSLAAARNTGELFF.

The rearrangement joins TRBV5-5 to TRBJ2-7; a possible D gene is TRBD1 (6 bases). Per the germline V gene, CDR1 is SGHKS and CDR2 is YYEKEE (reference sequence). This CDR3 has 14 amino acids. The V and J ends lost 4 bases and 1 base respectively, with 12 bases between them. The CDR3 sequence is CASSGKDSSYEQYV. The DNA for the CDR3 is TGTGCCAGCAGCGGCAAGGACAGTTCCTACGAGCAGTACGTC.

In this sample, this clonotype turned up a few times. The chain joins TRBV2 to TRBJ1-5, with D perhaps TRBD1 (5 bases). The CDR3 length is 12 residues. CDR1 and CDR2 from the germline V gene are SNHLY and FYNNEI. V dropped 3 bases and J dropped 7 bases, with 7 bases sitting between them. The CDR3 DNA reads TGTGCCAGCAGTGACAGGGTACAGCCCCAGCATTTT. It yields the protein CASSDRVQPQHF.

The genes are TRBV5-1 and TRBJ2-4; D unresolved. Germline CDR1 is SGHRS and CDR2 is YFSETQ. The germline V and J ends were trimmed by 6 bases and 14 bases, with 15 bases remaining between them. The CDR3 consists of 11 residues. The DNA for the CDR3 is TGCGCCAGCACCCAAGAAGTGCGGAAGTACTTC. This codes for CASTQEVRKYF. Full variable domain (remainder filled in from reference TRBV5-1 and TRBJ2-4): KAGVTQTPRYLIKTRGQQVTLSCSPISGHRSVSWYQQTPGQGLQFLFEYFSETQRNKGNFPGRFSGRQFSNSRSEMNVSTLELGDSALYLCASTQEVRKYFGAGTRLSVL.

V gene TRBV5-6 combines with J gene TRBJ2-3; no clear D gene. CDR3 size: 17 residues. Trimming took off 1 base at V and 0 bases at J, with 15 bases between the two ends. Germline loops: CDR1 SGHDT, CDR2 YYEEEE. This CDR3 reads CASSLNPALRSTDTQYF. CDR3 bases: TGTGCCAGCAGCTTGAATCCGGCTTTGAGGAGCACAGATACGCAGTATTTT.

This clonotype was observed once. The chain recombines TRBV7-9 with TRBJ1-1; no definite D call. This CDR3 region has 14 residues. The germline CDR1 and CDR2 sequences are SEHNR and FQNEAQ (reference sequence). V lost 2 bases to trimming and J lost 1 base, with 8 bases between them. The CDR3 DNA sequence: TGTGCCAGCAGCTTACCGGGTGAGAACACTGAAGCTTTCTTT. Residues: CASSLPGENTEAFF.

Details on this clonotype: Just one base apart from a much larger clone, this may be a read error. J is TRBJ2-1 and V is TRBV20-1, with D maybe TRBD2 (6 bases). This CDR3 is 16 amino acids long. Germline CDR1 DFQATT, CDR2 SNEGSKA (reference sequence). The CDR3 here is CNARVRGLSSYNEQFF. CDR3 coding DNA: TGCAATGCTAGAGTGCGGGGACTGAGCTCCTACAATGAGCAGTTCTTC.

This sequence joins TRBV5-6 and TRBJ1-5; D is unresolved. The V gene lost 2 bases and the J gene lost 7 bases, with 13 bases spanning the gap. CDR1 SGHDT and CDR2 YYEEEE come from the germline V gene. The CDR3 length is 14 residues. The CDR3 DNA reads TGTGCCAGCAGCTTCCTGGGAGATAGGCAGCCCCAGCATTTT. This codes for CASSFLGDRQPQHF.

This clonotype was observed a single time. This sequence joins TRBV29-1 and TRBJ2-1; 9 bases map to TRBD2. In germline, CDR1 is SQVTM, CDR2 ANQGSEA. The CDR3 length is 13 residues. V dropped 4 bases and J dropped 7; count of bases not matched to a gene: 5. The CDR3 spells CSVGGGAFNEQFF. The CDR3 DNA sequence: TGCAGCGTTGGCGGGGGGGCCTTTAATGAGCAGTTCTTC.

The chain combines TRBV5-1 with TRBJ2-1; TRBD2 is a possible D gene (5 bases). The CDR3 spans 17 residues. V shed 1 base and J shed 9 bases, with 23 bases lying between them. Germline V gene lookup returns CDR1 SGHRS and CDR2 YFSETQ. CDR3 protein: CASSLPRTEVAYTEQFF. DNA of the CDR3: TGCGCCAGCAGCTTGCCCCGGACGGAGGTAGCTTATACTGAGCAGTTCTTC.

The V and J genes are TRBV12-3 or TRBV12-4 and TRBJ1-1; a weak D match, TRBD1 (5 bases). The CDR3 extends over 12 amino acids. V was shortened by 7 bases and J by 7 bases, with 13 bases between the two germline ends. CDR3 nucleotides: TGTGCCAGCATAAAAACGGGGGGTGAAGCTTTCTTT. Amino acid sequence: CASIKTGGEAFF.

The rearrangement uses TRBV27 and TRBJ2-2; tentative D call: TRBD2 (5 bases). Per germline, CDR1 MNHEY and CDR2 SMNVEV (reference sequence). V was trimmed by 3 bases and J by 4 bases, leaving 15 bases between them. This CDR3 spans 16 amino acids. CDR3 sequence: CASSFGRTWATGELFF. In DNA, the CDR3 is TGTGCCAGCAGTTTCGGCAGGACTTGGGCCACCGGGGAGCTGTTTTTT.

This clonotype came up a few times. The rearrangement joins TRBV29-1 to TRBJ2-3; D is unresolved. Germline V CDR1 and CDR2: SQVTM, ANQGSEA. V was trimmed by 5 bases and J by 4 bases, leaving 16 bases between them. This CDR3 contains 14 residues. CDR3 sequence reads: CSVRPASVSDTQYF. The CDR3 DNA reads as TGCAGCGTTAGGCCAGCGAGTGTTTCAGATACGCAGTATTTT.

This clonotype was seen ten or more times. CDR3 amino acids: CASSTVAGLAGEGEQFF. DNA of the CDR3: TGCGCCAGCAGCACCGTCGCGGGACTAGCGGGAGAGGGTGAGCAGTTCTTC. The J gene is TRBJ2-1, the V gene TRBV5-1, with 14 bases lining up with TRBD2. The trim removed 4 bases at V and 9 bases at J, leaving 12 bases unmatched. This CDR3 comprises 17 residues. Germline CDR1 SGHRS, CDR2 YFSETQ.

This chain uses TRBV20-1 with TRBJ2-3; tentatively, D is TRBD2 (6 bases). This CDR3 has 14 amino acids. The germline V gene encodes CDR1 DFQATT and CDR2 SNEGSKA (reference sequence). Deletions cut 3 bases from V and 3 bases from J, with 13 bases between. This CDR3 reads CSASPSGLTDTQYF. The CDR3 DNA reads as TGCAGTGCTAGCCCCAGCGGGTTAACAGATACGCAGTATTTT.

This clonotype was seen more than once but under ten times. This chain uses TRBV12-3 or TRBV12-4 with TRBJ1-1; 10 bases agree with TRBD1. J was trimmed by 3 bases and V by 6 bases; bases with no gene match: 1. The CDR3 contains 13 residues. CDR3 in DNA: TGTGCCAGCAGGGACAGGGGGGACACTGAAGCTTTCTTT. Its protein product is CASRDRGDTEAFF.

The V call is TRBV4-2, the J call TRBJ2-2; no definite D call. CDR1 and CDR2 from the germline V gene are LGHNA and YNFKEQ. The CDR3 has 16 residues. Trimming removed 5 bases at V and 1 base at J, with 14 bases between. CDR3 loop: CASSFSYLLNTGELFF. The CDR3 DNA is TGTGCCAGCAGCTTCTCTTACCTTCTGAACACCGGGGAGCTGTTTTTT.

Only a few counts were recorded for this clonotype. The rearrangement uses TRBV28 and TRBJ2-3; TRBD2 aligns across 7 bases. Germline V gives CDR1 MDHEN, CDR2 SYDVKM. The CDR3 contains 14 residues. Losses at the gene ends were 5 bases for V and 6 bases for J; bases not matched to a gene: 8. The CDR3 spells CASSPLAGADTQYF. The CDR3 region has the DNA TGTGCCAGCAGTCCGTTAGCGGGTGCGGATACGCAGTATTTT.